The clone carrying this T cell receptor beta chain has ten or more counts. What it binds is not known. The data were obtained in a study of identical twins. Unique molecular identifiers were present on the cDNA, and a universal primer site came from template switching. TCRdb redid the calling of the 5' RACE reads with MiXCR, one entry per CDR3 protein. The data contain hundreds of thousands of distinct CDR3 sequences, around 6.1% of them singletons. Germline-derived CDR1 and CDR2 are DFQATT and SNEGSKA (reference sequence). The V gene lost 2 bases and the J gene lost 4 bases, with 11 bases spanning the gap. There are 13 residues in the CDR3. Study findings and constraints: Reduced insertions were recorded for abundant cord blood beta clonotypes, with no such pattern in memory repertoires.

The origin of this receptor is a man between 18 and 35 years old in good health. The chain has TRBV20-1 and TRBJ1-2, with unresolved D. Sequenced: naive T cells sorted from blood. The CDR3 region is CSARSLNSYGYTF. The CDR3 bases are TGCAGTGCTAGAAGCCTGAACAGCTATGGCTACACCTTC.